Sequencing of this TCR beta chain was carried out in a study of T cell responses to AZD1222 COVID-19 vaccine. Study-level points and caveats: It was only a handful of AZD1222 recipients who were seropositive at baseline. Clonal diversity may have been underestimated, and the donors were mostly white British, with more females than males.

The V gene lost 7 bases and the J gene lost 2 bases, with 13 bases spanning the gap. Germline V CDR1 and CDR2: SGHKS, YYEKEE (reference sequence). This CDR3 contains 14 residues. A word on this clone: Its antigen is not identified.

Sequenced by immunoSEQ multiplex PCR; TCRdb stores in-frame clones only, minus some. In the table there are 90,000 to 150,000 clones, over 85% of which are singletons. The TCR comes from an adult in good health. Sequencing used peripheral blood, obtained on day 0 of AZD1222 vaccination. V and J are TRBV5-5 and TRBJ1-5; D unresolved. CDR3 sequence (DNA): TGTGCCAGCGGACCGAGTCCAGGCAATCAGCCCCAGCATTTT. This translates into CASGPSPGNQPQHF.